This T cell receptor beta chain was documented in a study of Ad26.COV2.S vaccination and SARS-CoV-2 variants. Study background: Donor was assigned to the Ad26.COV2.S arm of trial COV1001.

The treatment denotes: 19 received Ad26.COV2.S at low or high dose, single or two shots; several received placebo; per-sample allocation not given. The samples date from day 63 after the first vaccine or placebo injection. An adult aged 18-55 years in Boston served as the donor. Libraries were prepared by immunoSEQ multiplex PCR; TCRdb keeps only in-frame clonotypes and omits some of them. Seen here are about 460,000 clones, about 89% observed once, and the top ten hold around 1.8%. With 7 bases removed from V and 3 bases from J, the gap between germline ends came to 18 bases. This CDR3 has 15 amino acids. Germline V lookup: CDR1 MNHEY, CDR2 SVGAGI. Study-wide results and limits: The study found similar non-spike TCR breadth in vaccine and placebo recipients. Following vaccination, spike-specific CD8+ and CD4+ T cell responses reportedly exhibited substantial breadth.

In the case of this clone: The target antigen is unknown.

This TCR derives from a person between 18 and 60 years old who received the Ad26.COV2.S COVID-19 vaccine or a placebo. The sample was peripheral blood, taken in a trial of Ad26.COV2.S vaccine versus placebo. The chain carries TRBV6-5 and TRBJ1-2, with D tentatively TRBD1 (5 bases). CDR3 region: CASTTLQGGYYGYTF. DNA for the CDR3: TGTGCCAGCACCACTCTCCAGGGAGGATACTATGGCTACACCTTC.